Presented here are 32 T cell receptor beta chains from one specimen sequenced in a study of CD8+ T cells in alopecia areata. RNA extraction and reverse transcription yielded cDNA as sequencing template. Sequencing was performed with immunoSEQ multiplex PCR; in TCRdb, only in-frame clones are kept and a portion is missing. Here the sample spans some 240,000 clones, 57% being singletons. Sequenced material: CD4+ T cells sorted from blood, taken at week 0. The origin of the receptors is a human donor with alopecia areata.

This chain connects TRBV11-1 to TRBJ2-7, with TRBD2 matching 11 bases. CDR3 length equals 16 residues. Germline V gene data show CDR1 as SGHAT and CDR2 as FQDESV (reference sequence). The ends lost 5 bases at V and 0 bases at J; junction bases unmatched: 6. CDR3 residues: CASSKTSGTGSYEQYF. CDR3 nucleotides: TGTGCCAGCAGCAAGACTAGCGGGACAGGCTCCTACGAGCAGTACTTC.

This clone was seen repeatedly, ten times or more. The rearrangement joins TRBV9 to TRBJ2-1; 8 nucleotides agree with TRBD2. CDR3 size: 15 residues. Germline CDR1 reads SGDLS; CDR2 reads YYNGEE. V shed 4 bases and J 0 bases; nucleotides not matched to a gene: 3. The CDR3 DNA sequence: TGTGCCAGCAGCTTAGCGGGAAACTCCTACAATGAGCAGTTCTTC. It codes for CASSLAGNSYNEQFF.

The chain recombines TRBV25-1 with TRBJ1-6; D unresolved. The CDR3 has 14 amino acids. V was pared by 5 bases and J by 9 bases, with 14 bases between. Per the germline V gene, CDR1 is MGHDK and CDR2 is SYGVNS. The CDR3 sequence: CASSTGLVGSPLHF. The CDR3 region has the DNA TGTGCCAGCAGTACTGGGCTCGTTGGTTCACCCCTCCACTTT.

J is TRBJ2-5 and V is TRBV25-1; D possibly corresponds to TRBD1 (5 bases). The V gene lost 5 bases and the J gene lost 11 bases, with 21 bases spanning the gap. CDR1 MGHDK and CDR2 SYGVNS come from the germline V gene. The CDR3 is 14 amino acids. CDR3 nucleotides: TGTGCCAGCAGTCCCCTGAGCATCGGACAAGAGCAGTACTTC. This sequence encodes CASSPLSIGQEQYF.

The V and J genes are TRBV5-6 and TRBJ2-1; D ambiguous. The CDR3 totals 11 residues. The germline V gene has CDR1 SGHDT and CDR2 YYEEEE. Trimming took 0 bases from V and 14 from J, leaving 9 bases between them. The CDR3 is CASSLVAQEFF. In DNA, the CDR3 is TGTGCCAGCAGCTTGGTAGCCCAGGAGTTCTTC.

CDR3 protein: CSVYRAGEAFF. Written as DNA, the CDR3 is TGCAGCGTCTACAGAGCTGGTGAAGCTTTCTTT. The chain uses TRBV29-1 and TRBJ1-1; D gene ambiguous. V was pared by 6 bases and J by 7 bases, with 12 bases between. Germline lookup yields CDR1 SQVTM and CDR2 ANQGSEA. The CDR3 extends over 11 amino acids. Full variable domain (remainder filled in from reference TRBV29-1 and TRBJ1-1): SAVISQKPSRDICQRGTSLTIQCQVDSQVTMMFWYRQQPGQSLTLIATANQGSEATYESGFVIDKFPISRPNLTFSTLTVSNMSPEDSSIYLCSVYRAGEAFFGQGTRLTVV.

The chain uses TRBV4-2 and TRBJ1-5, with D perhaps matching TRBD1 (6 bases). Germline-derived CDR1 and CDR2 are LGHNA and YNFKEQ. Trimming pared 4 bases from V and 5 bases from J, leaving 12 bases between. CDR3 length: 14 amino acids. The CDR3 reads CASSPRAGDQPQHF. The CDR3 coding sequence is TGTGCCAGCAGCCCCCGGGCAGGGGATCAGCCCCAGCATTTT.

About this clone itself: Within the sample, other DNA sequences also encode this same CDR3. The J gene is TRBJ1-1, the V gene TRBV29-1; 8 bases fit TRBD1. V trimming: 7 bases; J trimming: 4 bases; junction bases outside the gene matches: 5. The CDR3 is 12 amino acids. CDR1 and CDR2 (germline): SQVTM, ANQGSEA. The CDR3 protein is CSALTGGTEAFF. The CDR3, as DNA: TGCAGCGCCCTAACAGGGGGCACTGAAGCTTTCTTT.

The V gene is TRBV9, the J gene TRBJ2-7, with 9 bases aligning to TRBD1. The length of the CDR3 is 17 residues. CDR1 SGDLS and CDR2 YYNGEE come from the germline V gene. V lost 1 base and J lost 3; bases outside the gene matches: 11. The CDR3, as DNA: TGTGCCAGCAGCGTAAAGCCCGGGACAGGGAATTTCTACGAGCAGTACTTC. Amino acids: CASSVKPGTGNFYEQYF.

The chain combines TRBV7-9 with TRBJ2-3; 7 bases fit TRBD2. The CDR3 length is 15 residues. Trimming took 1 base from V and 1 from J; bases not matched to a gene: 2. CDR1 is SEHNR, CDR2 FQNEAQ, per germline (reference sequence). CDR3 coding DNA: TGTGCCAGCAGCTTAGATGCGGGGGGCACAGATACGCAGTATTTT. The encoded protein is CASSLDAGGTDTQYF. The variable domain in full, completed from reference TRBV7-9 and TRBJ2-3, reads DTGVSQNPRHKITKRGQNVTFRCDPISEHNRLYWYRQTLGQGPEFLTYFQNEAQLEKSRLLSDRFSAERPKGSFSTLEIQRTEQGDSAMYLCASSLDAGGTDTQYFGPGTRLTVL.

V and J are TRBV5-1 and TRBJ2-3; D unresolved. Per germline, CDR1 SGHRS and CDR2 YFSETQ. The CDR3 loop spans 14 amino acids. V shed 0 bases and J shed 6 bases, with 11 bases lying between them. Written as DNA, the CDR3 is TGCGCCAGCAGCTTGGGGTCGGATCTGGATACGCAGTATTTT. Translating gives CASSLGSDLDTQYF.

The chain has TRBV18 and TRBJ1-2; D gene unclear. This CDR3 comprises 15 residues. The V gene's germline CDR1 is KGHSH and CDR2 LQKENI. V shed 2 bases and J shed 1 base, with 11 bases lying between them. The CDR3 DNA follows: TGTGCCAGCTCACCAGGAGGCAGCATTAACTATGGCTACACCTTC. Its translation: CASSPGGSINYGYTF.

This clone was picked up a small number of times. The V and J genes are TRBV7-6 and TRBJ2-5; 10 bases are shared with TRBD2. CDR3 length equals 15 residues. V lost 5 bases to trimming and J lost 4 bases; unmatched junction nucleotides: 7. Germline values: CDR1 SGHVS, CDR2 FNYEAQ. The DNA of the CDR3 is TGTGCCAGCAGCATTGGACTAGCGGATGGAGAGACCCAGTACTTC. Protein: CASSIGLADGETQYF.

This chain uses TRBV11-2 with TRBJ2-1; a possible D gene is TRBD1 (5 bases). Per germline, CDR1 SGHAT and CDR2 FQNNGV. The ends were cut back, 6 bases at V and 10 bases at J, with 13 bases in the middle. CDR3 length: 12 amino acids. The CDR3 region has the DNA TGTGCCAGCAGTCCTAATAGGGGAGAGCAGTTCTTC. This gives the protein CASSPNRGEQFF.

This chain links TRBV15 with TRBJ1-6, with unresolved D. The CDR3 totals 14 residues. Germline V gives CDR1 LNHNV, CDR2 YYDKDF (reference sequence). V shed 0 bases and J shed 5 bases, with 5 bases lying between them. The chain's CDR3 is CATSRDQNNSPLHF. As DNA, the CDR3 is TGTGCCACCAGCAGAGATCAGAATAATTCACCCCTCCACTTT.

This clone is deemed medium-sized. The J gene is TRBJ2-1, the V gene TRBV7-3; 9 positions agree with TRBD2. This CDR3 is 15 amino acids long. Trimming removed 3 bases from V and 2 bases from J; junction bases left unmatched: 2. Germline V CDR1 and CDR2: SGHTA, FQGTGA. CDR3 protein: CASSFGTSTYNEQFF. The CDR3 DNA is TGTGCCAGCAGCTTCGGGACTAGCACCTACAATGAGCAGTTCTTC.

In this sample, this clone turned up a few times. V usage is TRBV30 and J usage is TRBJ2-1; 7 positions match TRBD1. Losses at the gene ends were 2 bases for V and 7 bases for J; bases not matched to a gene: 2. CDR1 GTSNPN and CDR2 SVGIG come from the germline V gene (reference sequence). This CDR3 is 12 amino acids long. The CDR3 loop reads CAWSFRGNEQFF. In DNA, the CDR3 is TGTGCCTGGAGTTTCAGGGGGAATGAGCAGTTCTTC.

Only a few counts were recorded for this clone. The CDR3 region is CASRAGTGDIQYF. The CDR3 DNA sequence: TGCGCCAGCAGGGCCGGGACAGGGGACATTCAGTACTTC. The rearrangement links TRBV5-1 to TRBJ2-4, with 10 bases lining up with TRBD1. Germline loops: CDR1 SGHRS, CDR2 YFSETQ. After removal of 5 bases from V and 8 bases from J, the junction contained 4 bases not matched to a gene. The CDR3 consists of 13 residues.

The chain uses TRBV7-8 and TRBJ1-2; D remains ambiguous. The CDR3 has 13 amino acids. V dropped 5 bases and J dropped 2 bases, with 9 bases sitting between them. The germline gives CDR1 SGHVS, CDR2 FQNEAQ. CDR3 in amino acids: CASSHSQNYGYTF. The CDR3 DNA is TGTGCCAGCAGCCACAGCCAGAACTATGGCTACACCTTC.

A few counts support this clone. The chain employs TRBV5-6 and TRBJ2-1; TRBD1 matches at 10 bases. The junction had 11 bases not matched to a gene; V was cut back by 2 bases and J by 9 bases. Per germline, CDR1 SGHDT and CDR2 YYEEEE. This CDR3 has 16 residues. CDR3 region: CASSFGVGQGDGEQFF. CDR3 in DNA: TGTGCCAGCAGCTTTGGCGTCGGACAGGGGGATGGTGAGCAGTTCTTC.

V is TRBV9 and J is TRBJ2-7; no reliable D call. Between the trimmed V and J ends, which lost 2 bases and 10 bases, there was a span of 13 bases. In germline, CDR1 is SGDLS, CDR2 YYNGEE. The CDR3 sequence is 12 residues long. The CDR3 region is CASSVSLDPQYF. The CDR3 DNA is TGTGCCAGCAGCGTGTCGCTGGACCCCCAGTACTTC.

The chain uses TRBV5-1 and TRBJ2-6; no clear D. The CDR3 spans 15 residues. The V end lost 0 bases, the J end lost 1 base, and 5 bases lay between the germline ends. Germline V lookup: CDR1 SGHRS, CDR2 YFSETQ. CDR3 region: CASSLVLSGANVLTF. In nucleotides, the CDR3 is TGCGCCAGCAGCTTGGTGTTATCTGGGGCCAACGTCCTGACTTTC.

This clone was picked up a small number of times. Other DNA variants within this sample encode the same CDR3. The CDR3 here is CASSLTASYEQYF. CDR3 DNA sequence: TGTGCCAGCAGTTTAACAGCTTCCTACGAGCAGTACTTC. The chain links TRBV27 to TRBJ2-7; D is uncertain. From germline, CDR1 is MNHEY and CDR2 SMNVEV (reference sequence). Trimming shortened V by 2 bases and J by 1 base, and 6 bases separated the two germline ends. The CDR3 has 13 amino acids.

The chain couples TRBV7-9 to TRBJ2-7; D unresolved. This CDR3 is built from 12 residues. Trimming stripped 5 bases from V and 6 bases from J, with 11 bases between. CDR1 and CDR2 (germline): SEHNR, FQNEAQ (reference sequence). In DNA form, the CDR3 reads TGTGCCAGCAGCCCCACTGGGGTCGAGCAGTACTTC. Protein: CASSPTGVEQYF.

The V gene is TRBV27, the J gene TRBJ1-5; D perhaps matches TRBD1 (6 bases). Germline V gene sequence: CDR1 MNHEY, CDR2 SMNVEV (reference sequence). Trimming took 4 bases from V and 3 from J, leaving 10 bases between them. The CDR3 runs 14 residues. The CDR3 loop is CASSSGQLNQPQHF. In DNA, the CDR3 is TGTGCCAGCAGTTCCGGACAGCTCAATCAGCCCCAGCATTTT.

This chain uses TRBV30 with TRBJ1-2, with D possibly being TRBD1 (5 bases). Germline V lookup: CDR1 GTSNPN, CDR2 SVGIG (reference sequence). This CDR3 spans 12 amino acids. The V end lost 3 bases, the J end lost 4 bases, and 9 bases lay between the germline ends. The CDR3, as DNA: TGTGCCTGGAGCAGGGAGGCCTATGGCTACACCTTC. It codes for CAWSREAYGYTF.

This CDR3 reads CASSFGWQQYF. CDR3 nucleotides: TGTGCCAGCAGCTTCGGCTGGCAGCAGTACTTC. The chain recombines TRBV7-8 with TRBJ2-7; no clear D. CDR3 size: 11 residues. Trimming removed 3 bases at V and 8 bases at J, with 8 bases between. Germline assignment: CDR1 SGHVS and CDR2 FQNEAQ.

The rearrangement joins TRBV29-1 to TRBJ2-7; perhaps TRBD2 as D (6 bases). Germline V gives CDR1 SQVTM, CDR2 ANQGSEA. Deletions cut 6 bases from V and 3 bases from J, with 12 bases between. The CDR3 has 12 amino acids. CDR3 in amino acids: CSVRDGYYEQYF. The CDR3 region has the DNA TGCAGCGTGCGGGACGGCTACTACGAGCAGTACTTC.

The chain is built from TRBV7-9 and TRBJ1-1; the D is unclear. Germline assignment: CDR1 SEHNR and CDR2 FQNEAQ (reference sequence). The V and J ends lost 6 bases and 9 bases respectively, with 14 bases between them. This CDR3 is built from 12 residues. The CDR3 region has the DNA TGTGCCAGCAGTCGCAGGACGAGGCAAGCTTTCTTT. It specifies CASSRRTRQAFF.

The chain uses TRBV19 and TRBJ1-5; D remains ambiguous. From germline, CDR1 is LNHDA and CDR2 SQIVND (reference sequence). The CDR3 spans 14 residues. Trimming pared 2 bases from V and 5 bases from J, leaving 10 bases between. The CDR3 DNA sequence: TGTGCCAGTAGTATAAGGACTCGTCATCAGCCCCAGCATTTT. Its protein is CASSIRTRHQPQHF.

The chain combines TRBV19 with TRBJ2-1, with 13 positions matching TRBD2. Looked up from germline, CDR1 is LNHDA and CDR2 is SQIVND (reference sequence). The CDR3 runs 17 residues. V dropped 9 bases and J dropped 0; count of bases not matched to a gene: 8. CDR3 coding DNA: TGTGCCAGGAAGGGACTAGCGGGGATACGCTCCTACAATGAGCAGTTCTTC. This encodes CARKGLAGIRSYNEQFF.

This chain links TRBV30 with TRBJ1-5; the D is unclear. Trimming left V 3 bases short and J 5 bases short, with 17 bases between. Germline assignment: CDR1 GTSNPN and CDR2 SVGIG (reference sequence). The CDR3 spans 15 residues. CDR3 in amino acids: CAWRGKQSVYQPQHF. The CDR3 nucleotides are TGTGCCTGGAGGGGGAAACAGTCCGTCTATCAGCCCCAGCATTTT.